This TCR beta chain stems from a study of T-cell memory formation after mild COVID-19. The germline CDR1 and CDR2 sequences are LGHNA and YSLEER. V was clipped by 4 bases and J by 2 bases, with 14 bases between them. The CDR3 covers 16 residues. This clonotype was seen repeatedly, ten times or more. TCRdb fed the 5' RACE reads into MiXCR, producing one record per CDR3 protein. Of roughly 120,000 distinct CDR3 sequences listed, about 20% were seen once; the top ten hold roughly two fifths. Material for sequencing was PBMCs or a T cell subset sorted from them (not recorded which). This receptor was taken from a man between 18 and 35 years old who had mild COVID-19 (a few samples of this study predate the infection). Cell type and time point are not known. This sequence joins TRBV4-3 and TRBJ2-2, with D perhaps assigned TRBD1 or TRBD2 (5 bases each). DNA for the CDR3: TGCGCCAGCAGCCTTGGTTGGGGGAGCAACACCGGGGAGCTGTTTTTT. Protein: CASSLGWGSNTGELFF.